This is a list of T cell receptor beta chains from one sample in a study of shared clonotypes between healthy human individuals. Only in-frame clones appear in the TCRdb table, and some are missing; sequencing was by immunoSEQ multiplex PCR. The profile shows about 1.1 million clones, more than 75% of them singletons. Sequenced: memory CD4+ T cells from PBMCs. These receptors were obtained from a man between 18 and 35 years old in good health. Some clones in this sample may be carry-over from other donors' samples. Each CDR3 is given with its conserved first and last residue. D genes are given only for firm matches. Not all rows give a size; the values are once, few, many and, for expanded clones, a class.

>.|TRBV29-1|TRBJ1-1|TRBD1
CSVGNRGTEAFF
TGCAGCGTAGGAAACAGGGGTACTGAAGCTTTCTTT
>.|TRBV7-3|TRBJ2-5|TRBD2
CASSRAAGETQYF
TGTGCCAGCAGCCGCGCAGCGGGGGAGACCCAGTACTTC
>.|TRBV10-1|TRBJ2-1|TRBD1
CASSEYSGQGRLFF
TGCGCCAGCAGTGAGTACTCTGGACAGGGGAGACTGTTCTTC
>.|TRBV28|TRBJ2-5|.
CASSSFMVAETQYF
TGTGCCAGCAGTTCCTTCATGGTAGCGGAGACCCAGTACTTC
>.|TRBV7-3|TRBJ2-2|.
CASRLTQTGELFF
TGTGCCAGCAGATTAACACAGACCGGGGAGCTGTTTTTT
>many|TRBV6-5|TRBJ1-2|.
CASIPVKGMWGYTF
TGTGCCAGCATTCCCGTCAAGGGGATGTGGGGCTACACCTTC
>.|TRBV6-6|TRBJ2-2|TRBD2
CASSYSRGSGGGELFF
TGTGCCAGCAGTTACTCGCGCGGGAGCGGCGGCGGGGAGCTGTTTTTT
>once|TRBV5-4|TRBJ2-1|.
CASSPGSDRARNEQFF
TGTGCCAGCAGCCCCGGGTCCGACCGGGCCCGGAATGAGCAGTTCTTC
>many|TRBV5-1|TRBJ2-2|.
CASSLVEDGELFF
TGCGCCAGCAGCTTGGTTGAGGACGGGGAGCTGTTTTTT
>.|TRBV29-1|TRBJ2-1|.
CSGAYREMGRTYNEQFF
TGCAGCGGCGCCTATAGGGAGATGGGACGGACCTACAATGAGCAGTTCTTC
>.|TRBV5-1|TRBJ1-1|TRBD1
CASSLVGQNEAFF
TGCGCCAGCAGCTTGGTGGGACAGAATGAAGCTTTCTTT
>.|TRBV19|TRBJ2-1|TRBD2
CASRELAGSSYNEQFF
TGTGCCAGTAGGGAACTAGCGGGAAGTTCCTACAATGAGCAGTTCTTC
>once|TRBV6-1|TRBJ2-3|TRBD2
CASKLAESTDTQYF
TGTGCCTCAAAACTAGCGGAGAGCACAGATACGCAGTATTTT
>.|TRBV19|TRBJ2-1|TRBD1
CASSTGGRFGNEQFF
TGTGCCAGTAGTACAGGGGGCCGTTTCGGCAATGAGCAGTTCTTC
>.|TRBV28|TRBJ1-1|.
CAGRGTWATEAFF
TGTGCCGGAAGGGGGACGTGGGCCACTGAAGCTTTCTTT
>.|TRBV18|TRBJ1-2|.
CASSTRATLYGYTF
TGTGCCAGCTCCACGCGGGCGACCCTCTATGGCTACACCTTC
>many|TRBV29-1|TRBJ1-2|.
CSVVTPRIYGYTF
TGCAGCGTTGTGACACCCAGAATCTATGGCTACACCTTC
>.|TRBV7-9|TRBJ2-1|TRBD1
CASSSYLNRGSQGQFF
TGTGCCAGCAGCTCGTACCTAAACAGGGGGAGCCAAGGGCAGTTCTTC
>.|TRBV7-3|TRBJ2-1|.
CASSFSAVLGNEQFF
TGTGCCAGCAGCTTTTCAGCTGTTCTAGGGAATGAGCAGTTCTTC
>.|TRBV28|TRBJ2-1|TRBD2
CASSSPGAGGRNEQFF
TGTGCCAGCAGTTCCCCGGGGGCGGGAGGGCGGAATGAGCAGTTCTTC
>.|TRBV6-6|TRBJ2-2|TRBD1
CASRDRSELFF
TGTGCCAGCAGGGACAGGTCGGAGCTGTTTTTT
>.|TRBV2|TRBJ1-3|.
CASSESAGNTIYF
TGTGCCAGCAGCGAGTCGGCAGGAAACACCATATATTTT
>.|TRBV7-2|TRBJ2-1|.
CASSLTSSYNEQFF
TGTGCCAGCAGCTTAACTAGCTCCTACAATGAGCAGTTCTTC
>.|TRBV6-1|TRBJ1-1|TRBD1
CASRPRGRVEAFF
TGTGCCAGCAGACCCAGGGGGCGGGTTGAAGCTTTCTTT
>.|TRBV5-6|TRBJ1-1|.
CASSLSHSAGNTEAFF
TGTGCCAGCAGCTTGTCCCACTCCGCGGGGAACACTGAAGCTTTCTTT
>.|TRBV7-9|TRBJ2-2|.
CASSLTSPGTGELFF
TGTGCCAGCAGCTTAACTAGCCCTGGGACCGGGGAGCTGTTTTTT
>.|TRBV11-3|TRBJ2-1|.
CASSLGPGDNEQFF
TGTGCCAGCAGCTTAGGCCCCGGGGACAATGAGCAGTTCTTC
>.|TRBV28|TRBJ2-7|.
CASSLTTGIDEQYF
TGTGCCAGCAGTCTCACTACAGGGATCGACGAGCAGTACTTC
>.|TRBV15|TRBJ2-5|.
CATSRGGIQETQYF
TGTGCCACCAGCAGGGGGGGAATCCAAGAGACCCAGTACTTC
>.|TRBV5-1|TRBJ2-1|TRBD2
CASSLEASGSSYNEQFF
TGCGCCAGCAGCTTGGAAGCTAGCGGAAGCTCCTACAATGAGCAGTTCTTC
>.|TRBV11-2|TRBJ2-7|TRBD2
CASGLVGAHEQYF
TGTGCCAGCGGACTAGTCGGGGCTCACGAGCAGTACTTC
>few|TRBV5-1|TRBJ2-7|TRBD1
CASSPRQGAGYEQYF
TGCGCCAGCAGTCCACGACAGGGGGCGGGCTACGAGCAGTACTTC